The 27 T cell receptor beta chains reported below all come from one sample, sequenced in a study of OX40 agonist ivuxolimab in advanced cancers. Here immunoSEQ multiplex PCR was the method, and the copy in TCRdb shows in-frame clones only, minus some. The sample contains over 45,000 clones, roughly 85% of which appear only once. This material consisted of CD4+ or CD8+ T cells sorted from blood, taken in a trial of the OX40 agonist ivuxolimab. Every receptor here comes from an adult with an advanced solid tumor such as melanoma, head and neck, liver or kidney cancer.

The rearrangement joins TRBV18 to TRBJ1-1, with D unresolved. CDR1 KGHSH and CDR2 LQKENI come from the germline V gene. The CDR3 loop spans 14 amino acids. Trimming stripped 0 bases from V and 1 base from J, with 6 bases between. The CDR3 DNA is TGTGCCAGCTCACCACCAGGGCGGAACACTGAAGCTTTCTTT. Translated, it gives CASSPPGRNTEAFF. Full variable domain (rest looked up from reference TRBV18 and TRBJ1-1): NAGVMQNPRHLVRRRGQEARLRCSPMKGHSHVYWYRQLPEEGLKFMVYLQKENIIDESGMPKERFSAEFPKEGPSILRIQQVVRGDSAAYFCASSPPGRNTEAFFGQGTRLTVV.

This sequence joins TRBV11-3 and TRBJ2-2; D unresolved. Germline V gene lookup returns CDR1 SGHNT and CDR2 YENEEA. The V end lost 4 bases, the J end lost 6 bases, and 9 bases lay between the germline ends. The CDR3 runs to 13 residues. CDR3 loop: CASSYRISGELFF. As DNA, the CDR3 is TGTGCCAGCAGCTACCGTATCTCCGGGGAGCTGTTTTTT. The full variable domain, completed using reference TRBV11-3 and TRBJ2-2, is EAGVVQSPRYKIIEKKQPVAFWCNPISGHNTLYWYLQNLGQGPELLIRYENEEAVDDSQLPKDRFSAERLKGVDSTLKIQPAELGDSAVYLCASSYRISGELFFGEGSRLTVL.

The chain is built from TRBV7-2 and TRBJ2-1, with D tentatively TRBD1 or TRBD2 (5 bases each). Germline-derived CDR1 and CDR2 are SGHTA and FQGNSA. The CDR3 runs 15 residues. V shed 0 bases and J shed 5 bases, with 11 bases lying between them. The CDR3 nucleotides are TGTGCCAGCAGCTTAGCGAGGGGACCCAACAATGAGCAGTTCTTC. Amino acids: CASSLARGPNNEQFF.

This clone was observed once. The rearrangement uses TRBV10-3 and TRBJ2-3; either TRBD1 or TRBD2 may fit D (6 bases each). Trimming left V 6 bases short and J 5 bases short, with 21 bases between. CDR3 size: 16 residues. CDR1 is ENHRY, CDR2 SYGVKD, per germline. CDR3 sequence: CAISGGRTVNRDTQYF. Written as DNA, the CDR3 is TGTGCCATCAGCGGGGGACGGACAGTGAATCGAGATACGCAGTATTTT.

CDR3: CSALGASGRGYNEQFF. The CDR3 region has the DNA TGCAGCGCCCTAGGGGCTAGCGGGAGAGGTTACAATGAGCAGTTCTTC. The genes are TRBV29-1 and TRBJ2-1, with 10 nucleotides matching TRBD2. The CDR3 has 16 residues. Per the germline V gene, CDR1 is SQVTM and CDR2 is ANQGSEA. V dropped 7 bases and J dropped 4; count of bases not matched to a gene: 13.

The chain carries TRBV7-3 and TRBJ1-2; D may be TRBD1 (5 bases). Germline lookup yields CDR1 SGHTA and CDR2 FQGTGA. Trimming took off 5 bases at V and 3 bases at J, with 16 bases between the two ends. The CDR3 is 15 amino acids. The CDR3 bases are TGTGCCAGCAGCCTGCAGGGAGGTTCCTACTATGGCTACACCTTC. Translation gives CASSLQGGSYYGYTF.

The gene calls are TRBV28 and TRBJ1-6, with unresolved D. Germline V gene lookup returns CDR1 MDHEN and CDR2 SYDVKM. V lost 3 bases and J 7 bases, leaving 16 bases between the germline ends. CDR3 length equals 16 residues. Here the CDR3 reads CASSFGGQGSNSPLHF. The DNA of the CDR3 is TGTGCCAGCAGTTTCGGAGGGCAAGGCTCCAATTCACCCCTCCACTTT.

This sequence joins TRBV15 and TRBJ1-5, with TRBD1 matching 9 bases. CDR3 size: 15 residues. V gave up 3 bases and J gave up 4 bases; unmatched junction bases: 4. Germline V CDR1 and CDR2: LNHNV, YYDKDF (reference sequence). As DNA, the CDR3 is TGTGCCACCAGCAGGGGGACAGGGATAAATCAGCCCCAGCATTTT. Its protein product is CATSRGTGINQPQHF. The full variable domain, with the rest looked up from reference TRBV15 and TRBJ1-5, is DAMVIQNPRYQVTQFGKPVTLSCSQTLNHNVMYWYQQKSSQAPKLLFHYYDKDFNNEADTPDNFQSRRPNTSFCFLDIRSPGLGDTAMYLCATSRGTGINQPQHFGDGTRLSIL.

This chain links TRBV7-7 with TRBJ1-6; D ambiguous. Germline CDR1 and CDR2: SSHAT and FNYEAQ (reference sequence). Between the trimmed V and J ends, which lost 0 bases and 7 bases, there was a span of 4 bases. This CDR3 is 13 amino acids long. The CDR3 DNA sequence: TGTGCCAGCAGCTTAGCCTTGAATTCACCCCTCCACTTT. Its translation is CASSLALNSPLHF.

CDR3 sequence: CASSVGSRAGGGETQYF. Here the CDR3 DNA reads TGTGCCAGCAGCGTAGGCTCTAGGGCGGGAGGAGGGGAGACCCAGTACTTC. The chain carries TRBV9 and TRBJ2-5, with 8 bases fitting TRBD2. V trimming: 0 bases; J trimming: 5 bases; junction bases outside the gene matches: 12. The CDR3 has 17 amino acids. The V gene's germline CDR1 is SGDLS and CDR2 YYNGEE. Complete variable domain (other parts from reference TRBV9 and TRBJ2-5): DSGVTQTPKHLITATGQRVTLRCSPRSGDLSVYWYQQSLDQGLQFLIQYYNGEERAKGNILERFSAQQFPDLHSELNLSSLELGDSALYFCASSVGSRAGGGETQYFGPGTRLLVL.

This clone was counted once. The V gene is TRBV9, the J gene TRBJ2-5; no reliable D call. This CDR3 comprises 14 residues. Trimming pared 4 bases from V and 3 bases from J, leaving 13 bases between. Per germline, CDR1 SGDLS and CDR2 YYNGEE. The CDR3 spells CASSPFSRKETQYF. DNA for the CDR3: TGTGCCAGCAGCCCATTCAGCAGAAAAGAGACCCAGTACTTC.

This clone was counted a single time. The V and J genes are TRBV7-9 and TRBJ1-2; D may be TRBD1 (5 bases). V was cut by 1 base and J by 8 bases, with 20 bases left in between. The germline CDR1 and CDR2 sequences are SEHNR and FQNEAQ (reference sequence). CDR3 length equals 16 residues. This chain's CDR3 is CASSLGGTGTSGGYTF. For the CDR3, the DNA is TGTGCCAGCAGCTTAGGGGGCACCGGGACTTCGGGCGGCTACACCTTC.

The chain employs TRBV4-1 and TRBJ2-5; perhaps TRBD1 as D (6 bases). The length of the CDR3 is 16 residues. From germline, CDR1 is MGHRA and CDR2 YSYEKL. Trimming shortened V by 4 bases and J by 5 bases, and 20 bases separated the two germline ends. CDR3 loop: CASSPAPAGVEETQYF. The CDR3 DNA reads TGCGCCAGCAGCCCAGCCCCGGCAGGGGTTGAGGAGACCCAGTACTTC.

V usage is TRBV6-1 and J usage is TRBJ2-1, with 7 bases aligning to TRBD1. Germline CDR1 MNHNS, CDR2 SASEGT. The CDR3 has 13 residues. Germline trimming cut 10 bases from V and 3 bases from J; bases unmatched to any gene: 6. The DNA for the CDR3 is TGTGCCACCAAGGGACAGCTCTACAATGAGCAGTTCTTC. As protein: CATKGQLYNEQFF.

This chain links TRBV2 with TRBJ1-5, with TRBD1 matching over 7 bases. The CDR3 covers 15 residues. Germline V gene sequence: CDR1 SNHLY, CDR2 FYNNEI. The J segment lost 4 bases and the V segment lost 4 bases, leaving 7 bases of the junction unmatched. The CDR3 coding sequence is TGTGCCAGCAGTGGGAGGGGGCAGGGAAATCAGCCCCAGCATTTT. The encoded protein is CASSGRGQGNQPQHF.

The V call is TRBV19, the J call TRBJ1-1; perhaps TRBD1 as D (6 bases). The CDR3 is 14 amino acids. Germline V gene sequence: CDR1 LNHDA, CDR2 SQIVND (reference sequence). Deletions cut 6 bases from V and 10 bases from J, with 21 bases between. This CDR3 is CASRPLGQSGGAFF. As DNA, the CDR3 is TGTGCCAGTAGACCCCTCGGACAGTCCGGAGGAGCTTTCTTT.

This rearrangement joins TRBV6-5 to TRBJ1-6; weak D call: TRBD1 (5 bases). V lost 11 bases to trimming and J lost 8 bases, with 19 bases between them. This CDR3 is 14 amino acids long. Germline CDR1 reads MNHEY; CDR2 reads SVGAGI. The CDR3 nucleotides are TGTGCCGTACAACCCCCGGGACGTCATTCACCCCTCCACTTT. Translation: CAVQPPGRHSPLHF.

J is TRBJ1-1 and V is TRBV6-6; D call uncertain. Trimming cost V 5 bases and J 6 bases, with 13 bases left between them. This CDR3 comprises 13 residues. Germline CDR1 and CDR2: MNHNY and SVGAGI (reference sequence). The CDR3 DNA reads as TGTGCCAGCAGTGACACGCGAACGGCTGAAGCTTTCTTT. Residues: CASSDTRTAEAFF.

The gene calls are TRBV19 and TRBJ2-2; possibly TRBD2 for D (6 bases). Germline-derived CDR1 and CDR2 are LNHDA and SQIVND (reference sequence). Deletions cut 5 bases from V and 1 base from J, with 11 bases between. CDR3 size: 15 residues. The CDR3 reads CASSGLARNTGELFF. The CDR3 nucleotides are TGTGCCAGTAGTGGCCTAGCGAGGAACACCGGGGAGCTGTTTTTT.

The chain has TRBV7-2 and TRBJ2-5; TRBD2 matches at 9 bases. The CDR3 spans 16 residues. V shed 5 bases and J 4 bases; nucleotides not matched to a gene: 11. Germline assignment: CDR1 SGHTA and CDR2 FQGNSA. CDR3 in amino acids: CASSLAASGMGETQYF. CDR3 bases: TGTGCCAGCAGCCTTGCGGCTAGCGGGATGGGAGAGACCCAGTACTTC.

The chain joins TRBV5-6 to TRBJ2-2; D uncertain. From germline, CDR1 is SGHDT and CDR2 YYEEEE. V was clipped by 1 base and J by 7 bases, with 14 bases between them. The CDR3 runs to 15 residues. CDR3 protein: CASSLYSGFLGELFF. Here the CDR3 DNA reads TGTGCCAGCAGCTTGTATTCGGGTTTTCTCGGGGAGCTGTTTTTT.

V and J are TRBV4-3 and TRBJ1-1, with unresolved D. Germline CDR1 is LGHNA and CDR2 is YSLEER. The CDR3 sequence is 14 residues long. Between the trimmed V and J ends, which lost 4 bases and 6 bases, there was a span of 15 bases. CDR3 in DNA: TGCGCCAGCAGCCGTCAGGTCGGCGATTCTGAAGCTTTCTTT. Translating it yields CASSRQVGDSEAFF.

V and J are TRBV5-1 and TRBJ1-1; D remains unclear. CDR1 and CDR2 from the germline V gene are SGHRS and YFSETQ. Trimming left V 1 base short and J 0 bases short, with 4 bases between. CDR3 length: 13 amino acids. CDR3 bases: TGCGCCAGCAGCTTGAGAATGAACACTGAAGCTTTCTTT. It specifies CASSLRMNTEAFF.

The chain carries TRBV2 and TRBJ1-1; weak D call: TRBD1 (6 bases). CDR1 SNHLY and CDR2 FYNNEI come from the germline V gene. The CDR3 extends over 15 amino acids. Trimming left V 0 bases short and J 5 bases short, with 13 bases between. The CDR3 DNA is TGTGCCAGCAGTGAAGCGCCATCCCAGGGGACTGAAGCTTTCTTT. It yields the protein CASSEAPSQGTEAFF.

V and J are TRBV28 and TRBJ2-3; 9 positions match TRBD2. There are 16 residues in the CDR3. Germline loops: CDR1 MDHEN, CDR2 SYDVKM. V gave up 6 bases and J gave up 3 bases; unmatched junction bases: 10. CDR3 nucleotide sequence: TGTGCCAGCAGCGGGGGGTCAGCGGGAGGTACAGATACGCAGTATTTT. As protein: CASSGGSAGGTDTQYF.

The chain couples TRBV19 to TRBJ1-2; 9 bases map to TRBD1. The J segment lost 8 bases and the V segment lost 10 bases, leaving 14 bases of the junction unmatched. Germline V gene lookup returns CDR1 LNHDA and CDR2 SQIVND (reference sequence). The CDR3 covers 14 residues. For the CDR3, the DNA is TGTGCCACCGGAGGACAGGGGAGATACGGGGGCTACACCTTC. Its protein is CATGGQGRYGGYTF.

The chain carries TRBV28 and TRBJ1-5; 9 bases are shared with TRBD1. CDR1 is MDHEN and CDR2 is SYDVKM in the germline V gene. The V gene end was trimmed by 7 bases and the J gene end by 2 bases; junction bases not matched to a gene: 12. The CDR3 loop spans 17 amino acids. As DNA, the CDR3 is TGTGCCAGCACCCCCCGAGCCGGGACAGGGCGCAATCAGCCCCAGCATTTT. Its protein product is CASTPRAGTGRNQPQHF.